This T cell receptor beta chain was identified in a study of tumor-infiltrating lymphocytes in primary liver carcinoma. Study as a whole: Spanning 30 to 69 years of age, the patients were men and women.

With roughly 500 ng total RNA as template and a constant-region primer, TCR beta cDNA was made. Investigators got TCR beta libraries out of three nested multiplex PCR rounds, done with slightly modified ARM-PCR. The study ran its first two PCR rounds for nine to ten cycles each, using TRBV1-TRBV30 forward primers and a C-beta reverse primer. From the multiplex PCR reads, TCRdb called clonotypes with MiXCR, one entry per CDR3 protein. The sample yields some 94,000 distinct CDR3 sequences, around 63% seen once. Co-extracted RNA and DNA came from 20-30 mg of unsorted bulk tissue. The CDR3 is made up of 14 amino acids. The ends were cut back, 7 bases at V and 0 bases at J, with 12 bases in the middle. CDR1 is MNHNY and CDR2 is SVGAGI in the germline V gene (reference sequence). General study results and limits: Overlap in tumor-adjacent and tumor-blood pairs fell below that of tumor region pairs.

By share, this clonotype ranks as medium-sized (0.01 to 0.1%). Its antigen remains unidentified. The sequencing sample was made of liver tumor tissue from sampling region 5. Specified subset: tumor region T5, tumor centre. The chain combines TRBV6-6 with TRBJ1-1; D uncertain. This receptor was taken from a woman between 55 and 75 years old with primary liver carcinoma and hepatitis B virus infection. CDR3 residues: CASITAEMNTEAFF. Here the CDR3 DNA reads TGTGCCAGCATTACCGCAGAAATGAACACTGAAGCTTTCTTT.